These 24 T cell receptor beta chains share one sample of origin, sequenced in a study of graft-versus-host responses after intestinal transplantation. What these receptors recognize is not known. TCRdb's copy holds only in-frame clones and misses some; the assay was immunoSEQ multiplex PCR. The sample includes about 78,000 clones, nearly 90% seen only once; the top ten take about 4%. The specimen comprised unstimulated CD8+ T cells sorted from spleen or lymph node cells, sampled before transplant. The source of these receptors is a human donor who was the organ donor for an intestinal transplant.

V is TRBV10-1 and J is TRBJ2-1; possibly TRBD2 for D (5 bases). CDR1 and CDR2 (germline): WNHNN, SYGVQD (reference sequence). The CDR3 is 12 amino acids. The V gene lost 6 bases and the J gene lost 7 bases, with 10 bases spanning the gap. CDR3 nucleotides: TGCGCCAGCAGCGACCCGGGGAATGAGCAGTTCTTC. It translates to CASSDPGNEQFF.

This clone was seen only once. This rearrangement joins TRBV6-5 to TRBJ2-5; tentative D call: TRBD2 (5 bases). This CDR3 spans 13 amino acids. Germline loops: CDR1 MNHEY, CDR2 SVGAGI. Trimming pared 7 bases from V and 4 bases from J, leaving 13 bases between. The CDR3 sequence is CASTGLAGETQYF. CDR3 nucleotides: TGTGCCAGCACTGGACTGGCCGGAGAGACCCAGTACTTC.

The genes are TRBV5-8 and TRBJ1-2, with D possibly matching TRBD1 (5 bases). The CDR3 runs 18 residues. Germline V gives CDR1 SGHTS, CDR2 YDEGEE. V shed 4 bases and J shed 0 bases, with 22 bases lying between them. CDR3 nucleotide sequence: TGTGCCAGCAGCCTGAGCGGGGGTTACCAGAAAACTAACTATGGCTACACCTTC. Amino acid sequence: CASSLSGGYQKTNYGYTF.

In its sample, this clone was seen a few times. The genes are TRBV28 and TRBJ2-7; D gene unclear. Germline V lookup: CDR1 MDHEN, CDR2 SYDVKM. V was clipped by 5 bases and J by 2 bases, with 4 bases between them. This CDR3 has 11 residues. The chain's CDR3 is CASSDTYEQYV. The CDR3 DNA sequence: TGTGCCAGCAGTGACACCTACGAGCAGTACGTC.

The chain has TRBV19 and TRBJ1-2; D is ambiguous. Per germline, CDR1 LNHDA and CDR2 SQIVND (reference sequence). This CDR3 region has 13 residues. Trimming stripped 1 base from V and 6 bases from J, with 9 bases between. CDR3 loop: CASSIAGGDGYTF. The CDR3 DNA sequence: TGTGCCAGTAGTATAGCGGGAGGTGATGGCTACACCTTC.

This clone was found a few times. The J gene is TRBJ1-4, the V gene TRBV6-1, with 9 bases matching TRBD1. Germline lookup yields CDR1 MNHNS and CDR2 SASEGT. CDR3 length equals 14 residues. The ends lost 1 base at V and 7 bases at J; junction bases unmatched: 1. This CDR3 is CASSEGTGVEKLFF. In DNA, the CDR3 is TGTGCCAGCAGTGAAGGGACAGGGGTTGAAAAACTGTTTTTT.

J is TRBJ1-2 and V is TRBV7-2; D uncertain. The V end lost 3 bases, the J end lost 1 base, and 18 bases lay between the germline ends. Germline CDR1 reads SGHTA; CDR2 reads FQGNSA. The CDR3 contains 17 residues. The CDR3 reads CASSFRLGGLINYGYTF. In DNA form, the CDR3 reads TGTGCCAGCAGCTTTAGGCTGGGAGGACTGATTAACTATGGCTACACCTTC.

The V gene is TRBV5-5, the J gene TRBJ1-6, with a possible D match to TRBD1 (5 bases). The length of the CDR3 is 16 residues. With 5 bases removed from V and 3 bases from J, the gap between germline ends came to 15 bases. CDR1 SGHKS and CDR2 YYEKEE come from the germline V gene (reference sequence). Here the CDR3 DNA reads TGTGCCAGCAGACTTACCGACAGAGTCTATAATTCACCCCTCCACTTT. Its translation is CASRLTDRVYNSPLHF. Full variable domain (remainder filled in from reference TRBV5-5 and TRBJ1-6): DAGVTQSPTHLIKTRGQQVTLRCSPISGHKSVSWYQQVLGQGPQFIFQYYEKEERGRGNFPDRFSARQFPNYSSELNVNALLLGDSALYLCASRLTDRVYNSPLHFGNGTRLTVT.

A single count supports this clone. The V and J genes are TRBV7-3 and TRBJ1-6, with TRBD1 matching over 7 bases. V was pared by 2 bases and J by 4 bases, with 8 bases of the junction left unmatched. This CDR3 comprises 17 residues. Germline CDR1 SGHTA, CDR2 FQGTGA. The CDR3 DNA is TGTGCCAGCAGCTTAGGAGGGGGCCCGTCTTATAATTCACCCCTCCACTTT. This sequence encodes CASSLGGGPSYNSPLHF.

The J gene is TRBJ2-2, the V gene TRBV11-2; 9 nucleotides match TRBD2. There are 17 residues in the CDR3. V trimming: 2 bases; J trimming: 6 bases; junction bases outside the gene matches: 10. In germline, CDR1 is SGHAT, CDR2 FQNNGV. CDR3 sequence: CASSLIRMRGGSGELFF. DNA of the CDR3: TGTGCCAGCAGCTTAATTCGAATGCGGGGGGGGTCCGGGGAGCTGTTTTTT.

The rearrangement uses TRBV28 and TRBJ1-1, with TRBD1 identical over 8 bases. Germline-derived CDR1 and CDR2 are MDHEN and SYDVKM. The J segment lost 4 bases and the V segment lost 5 bases, leaving 9 bases of the junction unmatched. There are 15 residues in the CDR3. The CDR3 loop reads CASSIQDRGFTEAFF. In DNA form, the CDR3 reads TGTGCCAGCAGTATCCAAGACAGGGGTTTCACTGAAGCTTTCTTT.

The chain uses TRBV6-4 and TRBJ2-2, with 15 bases fitting TRBD2. V dropped 1 base and J dropped 1; count of bases not matched to a gene: 1. Germline values: CDR1 MRHNA, CDR2 SNTAGT. The CDR3 extends over 18 amino acids. CDR3 region: CASSDWTSGGENTGELFF. CDR3 DNA: TGTGCCAGCAGTGACTGGACTAGCGGGGGGGAGAACACCGGGGAGCTGTTTTTT.

V is TRBV27 and J is TRBJ2-5, with 8 positions matching TRBD1. This CDR3 spans 12 amino acids. Germline trimming cut 11 bases from V and 1 base from J; bases unmatched to any gene: 3. Germline V gives CDR1 MNHEY, CDR2 SMNVEV (reference sequence). The CDR3 spells CASRGLQETQYF. In DNA, the CDR3 is TGTGCCTCCAGGGGGCTCCAAGAGACCCAGTACTTC.

This rearrangement joins TRBV5-1 to TRBJ1-1; possibly TRBD1 for D (5 bases). CDR3 length equals 16 residues. The germline V gene has CDR1 SGHRS and CDR2 YFSETQ. Trimming stripped 1 base from V and 4 bases from J, with 17 bases between. This chain's CDR3 is CASSLTQVPSGTEAFF. CDR3 coding DNA: TGCGCCAGCAGCTTGACACAGGTACCCTCGGGCACTGAAGCTTTCTTT.

This chain connects TRBV2 to TRBJ1-1; no firm D call. The germline V and J ends were trimmed by 4 bases and 4 bases, with 13 bases remaining between them. The CDR3 spans 14 residues. Germline-derived CDR1 and CDR2 are SNHLY and FYNNEI. DNA for the CDR3: TGTGCCAGCAGTGTCGGGAGCGACGGCACTGAAGCTTTCTTT. As protein: CASSVGSDGTEAFF.

The rearrangement uses TRBV11-2 and TRBJ1-2; D ambiguous. The CDR3 has 12 residues. V was trimmed by 0 bases and J by 4 bases, leaving 3 bases between them. Germline values: CDR1 SGHAT, CDR2 FQNNGV. DNA of the CDR3: TGTGCCAGCAGCTTAGACAGCTATGGCTACACCTTC. Protein: CASSLDSYGYTF.

In the case of this clone: Other DNA sequences in the sample encode the same CDR3. The V call is TRBV19, the J call TRBJ1-5; no clear D. This CDR3 has 13 amino acids. Trimming took off 2 bases at V and 3 bases at J, with 5 bases between the two ends. Germline assignment: CDR1 LNHDA and CDR2 SQIVND (reference sequence). CDR3 protein: CASSISLNQPQHF. CDR3 sequence (DNA): TGTGCCAGTAGTATATCCCTCAATCAGCCCCAGCATTTT.

V gene TRBV29-1 combines with J gene TRBJ2-5; a possible D gene is TRBD1 (6 bases). Trimming cost V 6 bases and J 2 bases, with 34 bases left between them. From germline, CDR1 is SQVTM and CDR2 ANQGSEA. CDR3 size: 20 residues. In DNA form, the CDR3 reads TGCAGCGTAGGTATACCGGGACAAATAACCAAGAGCTATGGTCAAGAGACCCAGTACTTC. Amino acids: CSVGIPGQITKSYGQETQYF.

The chain is built from TRBV5-6 and TRBJ2-5; 16 nucleotides line up with TRBD2. Germline V gene lookup returns CDR1 SGHDT and CDR2 YYEEEE. After removal of 1 base from V and 5 bases from J, the junction contained 8 bases not matched to a gene. This CDR3 has 18 amino acids. Written as DNA, the CDR3 is TGTGCCAGCAGCTTGACGCCGGGACTAGCGGGGGGGCGCGAGACCCAGTACTTC. It codes for CASSLTPGLAGGRETQYF.

In its sample, this clone was seen a few times. The V call is TRBV28, the J call TRBJ2-7, with 14 bases fitting TRBD2. Germline V lookup: CDR1 MDHEN, CDR2 SYDVKM. Trimming cost V 4 bases and J 2 bases; bases outside gene matches: 4. The CDR3 sequence is 16 residues long. CDR3 bases: TGTGCCAGCAGTTCCCCGACTAGCGGGGGGGCCTACGAGCAGTACGTC. It encodes CASSSPTSGGAYEQYV.

V is TRBV12-2 and J is TRBJ2-1; the table gives TRBD2 as D, unverified against the DNA. TRBV12-2 is recorded as a pseudogene. The CDR3 totals 14 residues. The CDR3 protein is CASRSGNTYNEQFF. CDR3 sequence (DNA): TGTGCAAGTCGCTCCGGGAATACCTACAATGAGCAGTTCTTC.

The V and J genes are TRBV6-4 and TRBJ2-2; 8 positions agree with TRBD1. Germline V gene sequence: CDR1 MRHNA, CDR2 SNTAGT. The length of the CDR3 is 14 residues. V shed 5 bases and J 7 bases; nucleotides not matched to a gene: 6. CDR3 in amino acids: CASSKDREGGELFF. The CDR3 nucleotides read TGTGCCAGCAGTAAGGACAGGGAAGGCGGGGAGCTGTTTTTT.

The chain recombines TRBV27 with TRBJ2-1; TRBD1 might be the D (5 bases). CDR1 MNHEY and CDR2 SMNVEV come from the germline V gene (reference sequence). V was pared by 0 bases and J by 5 bases, with 8 bases between. The CDR3 is 14 residues long. CDR3 protein: CASSLSEGDNEQFF. In DNA, the CDR3 is TGTGCCAGCAGTTTATCGGAAGGGGACAATGAGCAGTTCTTC.

The V gene is TRBV4-1, the J gene TRBJ1-2; tentative D call: TRBD1 (5 bases). Germline V gene data show CDR1 as MGHRA and CDR2 as YSYEKL. The V and J ends lost 1 base and 8 bases respectively, with 17 bases between them. The CDR3 loop spans 15 amino acids. CDR3 bases: TGCGCCAGCAGCCAAGGGACCGGGACCGGGGGGGGCTACACCTTC. Translation: CASSQGTGTGGGYTF.